This passage covers 29 T cell receptor beta chains from one sample sequenced in a study of a mutant IDH1 vaccine in newly diagnosed glioma. Described time point: baseline, week 1 (first vaccination visit). Indicated treatment: pre-vaccination baseline after standard-of-care therapy. TCRdb keeps only in-frame clones here, not all; method: immunoSEQ multiplex PCR. Here the sample spans about 67,000 clones, 83% being singletons. The sample in question was peripheral blood mononuclear cells (PBMCs), obtained from a glioma patient treated with radiotherapy, temozolomide or both. The receptors originated from a woman under 30 with glioma. Some clones in this sample may be carry-over from other donors' samples.

The chain has TRBV27 and TRBJ1-1; D is perhaps TRBD1 (5 bases). Germline V CDR1 and CDR2: MNHEY, SMNVEV (reference sequence). This CDR3 contains 13 residues. Trimming took 3 bases from V and 3 from J, leaving 8 bases between them. The CDR3: CASSFREDTEAFF. The CDR3 DNA sequence: TGTGCCAGCAGTTTCAGGGAGGACACTGAAGCTTTCTTT.

CDR3 nucleotides: TGTGCCAGCAGACACGCCGGGACAGGGTTTGGCTACACCTTC. This gives the protein CASRHAGTGFGYTF. The chain employs TRBV28 and TRBJ1-2, with 9 bases that match TRBD1. With V trimmed by 6 bases and J by 7 bases, 9 bases remained unmatched. The CDR3 extends over 14 amino acids. Germline V lookup: CDR1 MDHEN, CDR2 SYDVKM.

The genes are TRBV6-1 and TRBJ1-2, with 9 nucleotides matching TRBD1. The junction had 11 bases not matched to a gene; V was cut back by 5 bases and J by 4 bases. Germline loops: CDR1 MNHNS, CDR2 SASEGT. This CDR3 region has 16 residues. Written as DNA, the CDR3 is TGTGCCAGCAGTCAAGGGGACAGGGCGACGAGCTATGGCTACACCTTC. Encoded protein: CASSQGDRATSYGYTF.

The table lists this clone with a count of one. The rearrangement joins TRBV2 to TRBJ1-6; the D gene is possibly TRBD1 (6 bases). Between the trimmed V and J ends, which lost 8 bases and 7 bases, there was a span of 24 bases. Germline-derived CDR1 and CDR2 are SNHLY and FYNNEI. The CDR3 totals 17 residues. The CDR3 DNA is TGTGCCAGCGTTAAGATAGGCAGGGGTCTTAACAATTCACCCCTCCACTTT. This translates into CASVKIGRGLNNSPLHF. Together with reference TRBV2 and TRBJ1-6, the CDR3 gives the full variable domain: EPEVTQTPSHQVTQMGQEVILRCVPISNHLYFYWYRQILGQKVEFLVSFYNNEISEKSEIFDDQFSVERPDGSNFTLKIRSTKLEDSAMYFCASVKIGRGLNNSPLHFGNGTRLTVT.

The chain links TRBV9 to TRBJ2-1; D is uncertain. This CDR3 is built from 13 residues. With 3 bases removed from V and 5 bases from J, the gap between germline ends came to 9 bases. Germline V gene sequence: CDR1 SGDLS, CDR2 YYNGEE. CDR3 sequence reads: CASSGRLDNEQFF. CDR3 nucleotide sequence: TGTGCCAGCAGCGGACGACTTGACAATGAGCAGTTCTTC.

This chain uses TRBV7-6 with TRBJ2-2; D is possibly TRBD1 (7 bases). The CDR3 is made up of 15 amino acids. Germline V gene lookup returns CDR1 SGHVS and CDR2 FNYEAQ. Trimming cost V 1 base and J 6 bases, with 12 bases left between them. CDR3 loop: CASSLGQGGSGELFF. In nucleotides, the CDR3 is TGTGCCAGCAGCTTAGGGCAGGGGGGATCCGGGGAGCTGTTTTTT.

The chain couples TRBV6-1 to TRBJ2-7; D not resolved. Germline lookup yields CDR1 MNHNS and CDR2 SASEGT. The CDR3 spans 14 residues. V gave up 3 bases and J gave up 0 bases, with 9 bases separating them. The CDR3 DNA is TGTGCCAGCAGTGAGATGACGGACTCCTACGAGCAGTACTTC. It specifies CASSEMTDSYEQYF.

J is TRBJ1-5 and V is TRBV4-1; D remains unclear. CDR1 is MGHRA and CDR2 is YSYEKL in the germline V gene. Trimming removed 4 bases from V and 2 bases from J, with 12 bases in between. The length of the CDR3 is 15 residues. The CDR3 loop is CASSPAKTGNQPQHF. In DNA, the CDR3 is TGCGCCAGCAGCCCCGCCAAAACGGGCAATCAGCCCCAGCATTTT.

V usage is TRBV9 and J usage is TRBJ2-3; D gene unclear. Trimming shortened V by 2 bases and J by 4 bases, and 14 bases separated the two germline ends. The CDR3 contains 15 residues. Germline CDR1 is SGDLS and CDR2 is YYNGEE. The CDR3 protein is CASSVIPKGSDTQYF. CDR3 bases: TGTGCCAGCAGCGTCATCCCGAAGGGCTCAGATACGCAGTATTTT. The entire variable domain, with the rest obtained from reference TRBV9 and TRBJ2-3, is as follows: DSGVTQTPKHLITATGQRVTLRCSPRSGDLSVYWYQQSLDQGLQFLIQYYNGEERAKGNILERFSAQQFPDLHSELNLSSLELGDSALYFCASSVIPKGSDTQYFGPGTRLTVL.

This clone was detected once. The J gene is TRBJ2-2, the V gene TRBV6-1, with 11 nucleotides matching TRBD2. The CDR3 is 17 residues long. Germline V gene sequence: CDR1 MNHNS, CDR2 SASEGT. The V segment lost 4 bases and the J segment 4 bases; nucleotides outside the gene matches: 8. The CDR3 sequence: CASSAPGLAVSTGELFF. The CDR3 DNA follows: TGTGCCAGCAGTGCGCCGGGACTAGCGGTGTCCACCGGGGAGCTGTTTTTT.

The chain joins TRBV25-1 to TRBJ2-3, with D possibly being TRBD1 or TRBD2 (5 bases each). V shed 7 bases and J shed 1 base, with 18 bases lying between them. The CDR3 spans 16 residues. From germline, CDR1 is MGHDK and CDR2 SYGVNS. CDR3 in amino acids: CASTAGTRLRTDTQYF. The CDR3 region has the DNA TGTGCCAGCACCGCCGGGACGAGGCTCCGCACAGATACGCAGTATTTT.

The CDR3 bases are TGTGCCAGCAGCAGGGGATACACAGGGGACGATGGCTACACCTTC. Amino acids: CASSRGYTGDDGYTF. This chain joins TRBV6-4 and TRBJ1-2; 7 bases align to TRBD1. Germline V CDR1 and CDR2: MRHNA, SNTAGT. The CDR3 runs 15 residues. The V segment lost 6 bases and the J segment 6 bases; nucleotides outside the gene matches: 13.

This clone has a handful of counts. This chain connects TRBV14 to TRBJ1-1; 8 positions agree with TRBD1. In germline, CDR1 is SGHDN, CDR2 FVKESK. This CDR3 comprises 14 residues. V dropped 4 bases and J dropped 3; count of bases not matched to a gene: 4. The CDR3 nucleotides read TGTGCCAGCAGCCTCTGGGGACAGGACACTGAAGCTTTCTTT. Its protein is CASSLWGQDTEAFF.

This clone came up a few times. The gene calls are TRBV9 and TRBJ2-1, with TRBD2 identical over 15 bases. The CDR3 extends over 17 amino acids. V dropped 2 bases and J dropped 7; count of bases not matched to a gene: 7. CDR1 and CDR2 (germline): SGDLS, YYNGEE. In DNA, the CDR3 is TGTGCCAGCAGCGTGCGGACTAGCGGGAGGGCCCCTAATGAGCAGTTCTTC. This codes for CASSVRTSGRAPNEQFF.

J is TRBJ2-7 and V is TRBV7-2; D gene unclear. The CDR3 consists of 13 residues. CDR1 is SGHTA and CDR2 is FQGNSA in the germline V gene. Trimming removed 1 base from V and 3 bases from J, with 7 bases in between. DNA for the CDR3: TGTGCCAGCAGCTTAGGGGCGGTCTACGAGCAGTACTTC. It translates to CASSLGAVYEQYF.

DNA for the CDR3: TGTGCCAGCAGTGAAGCCCCGGTTAGCCTAGTGGGGGTGGACTACGAGCAGTACTTC. Its translation: CASSEAPVSLVGVDYEQYF. V gene TRBV6-1 combines with J gene TRBJ2-7; D is perhaps TRBD1 or TRBD2 (5 bases each). In germline, CDR1 is MNHNS, CDR2 SASEGT. There are 19 residues in the CDR3. Trimming left V 0 bases short and J 3 bases short, with 24 bases between.

This chain uses TRBV5-8 with TRBJ1-2; no clear D gene. V shed 1 base and J shed 4 bases, with 17 bases lying between them. Germline assignment: CDR1 SGHTS and CDR2 YDEGEE. This CDR3 has 16 residues. The CDR3 nucleotides are TGTGCCAGCAGCTTGCGCGGGCTACCTAAGGGCTATGGCTACACCTTC. Translating it yields CASSLRGLPKGYGYTF.

This clone was seen just once. CDR3 nucleotide sequence: TGCGCCAGCAGTACCGGGGGGGCCGCGCAAGCTTTCTTT. This sequence encodes CASSTGGAAQAFF. This chain uses TRBV5-1 with TRBJ1-1, with a tentative D call TRBD1 (6 bases). V was trimmed by 5 bases and J by 9 bases, leaving 17 bases between them. Germline CDR1 reads SGHRS; CDR2 reads YFSETQ. This CDR3 has 13 amino acids.

The chain's CDR3 is CSVGGQGETQYF. DNA of the CDR3: TGCAGCGTCGGGGGACAGGGAGAGACCCAGTACTTC. This chain uses TRBV29-1 with TRBJ2-5; TRBD1 matches at 9 bases. The CDR3 extends over 12 amino acids. V lost 6 bases and J lost 4; bases outside the gene matches: 3. Germline CDR1 SQVTM, CDR2 ANQGSEA.

This sequence joins TRBV29-1 and TRBJ1-1, with D possibly TRBD1 on 6 matching bases. The germline V gene encodes CDR1 SQVTM and CDR2 ANQGSEA. The CDR3 totals 13 residues. V lost 3 bases, J lost 4 bases, and 12 bases lay in between. The CDR3 spells CSVDGGQITEAFF. CDR3 DNA sequence: TGCAGCGTTGATGGGGGGCAGATCACTGAAGCTTTCTTT.

The V gene is TRBV2, the J gene TRBJ1-3, with D uncertain. The CDR3 sequence is 14 residues long. V lost 1 base and J lost 2, with 6 bases in between. Germline V gene sequence: CDR1 SNHLY, CDR2 FYNNEI. CDR3 sequence: CASSEGGAGNTIYF. Written as DNA, the CDR3 is TGTGCCAGCAGTGAAGGGGGTGCTGGAAACACCATATATTTT.

This chain connects TRBV7-2 to TRBJ1-1; D is unresolved. Trimming stripped 0 bases from V and 0 bases from J, with 14 bases between. The CDR3 is made up of 17 amino acids. Germline V gene lookup returns CDR1 SGHTA and CDR2 FQGNSA. CDR3 residues: CASSLAGPGGMNTEAFF. The DNA of the CDR3 is TGTGCCAGCAGCTTAGCGGGCCCCGGCGGGATGAACACTGAAGCTTTCTTT.

V usage is TRBV6-5 and J usage is TRBJ1-4, with 10 bases identical to TRBD1. Germline trimming cut 6 bases from V and 8 bases from J; bases unmatched to any gene: 6. CDR1 is MNHEY, CDR2 SVGAGI, per germline. The CDR3 has 14 residues. CDR3 DNA: TGTGCCAGCAGCGGACAGGGGGTGGAGGAAAAACTGTTTTTT. It is translated as CASSGQGVEEKLFF.

This rearrangement joins TRBV19 to TRBJ2-2; 9 bases match TRBD2. After removal of 3 bases from V and 0 bases from J, the junction contained 11 bases not matched to a gene. The CDR3 runs to 19 residues. The V gene's germline CDR1 is LNHDA and CDR2 SQIVND (reference sequence). CDR3 region: CASSIGLAGRAANTGELFF. CDR3 DNA: TGTGCCAGTAGTATCGGGCTAGCGGGGAGGGCAGCGAACACCGGGGAGCTGTTTTTT.

This chain links TRBV6-5 with TRBJ2-7; 9 bases map to TRBD1. The V segment lost 5 bases and the J segment 4 bases; nucleotides outside the gene matches: 3. The CDR3 totals 13 residues. Germline V gene data show CDR1 as MNHEY and CDR2 as SVGAGI. CDR3 bases: TGTGCCAGCAGTCGAGACAGGGGGTACGAGCAGTACTTC. Residues: CASSRDRGYEQYF.

Remarks on this clone: The junction shows a germline mismatch at one end, possibly a read error. The chain carries TRBV7-8 and TRBJ2-4; TRBD2 aligns across 8 bases. Germline CDR1 and CDR2: SGHVS and FQNEAQ. This CDR3 is 13 amino acids long. The CDR3 nucleotides read TGTGCCAGCAGCCCCCACCCGACGGGGGGGCTAGACTTC. This translates into CASSPHPTGGLDF.

There are a few counts of this clone. The chain uses TRBV15 and TRBJ2-7, with D maybe TRBD2 (6 bases). The CDR3 contains 17 residues. Between the trimmed V and J ends, which lost 0 bases and 2 bases, there was a span of 17 bases. Germline CDR1 is LNHNV and CDR2 is YYDKDF (reference sequence). CDR3 DNA: TGTGCCACCAGCAGAGATATAGCGGTGAGGTCCGCCTACGAGCAGTACTTC. It yields the protein CATSRDIAVRSAYEQYF.

This clone appeared a few times. The chain joins TRBV28 to TRBJ1-1; TRBD1 matches at 7 bases. V gave up 2 bases and J gave up 0 bases; unmatched junction bases: 6. Germline V gene sequence: CDR1 MDHEN, CDR2 SYDVKM. The CDR3 contains 16 residues. The CDR3 nucleotides read TGTGCCAGCAGTTTAAGGCAGGGGGGGATGAACACTGAAGCTTTCTTT. Residues: CASSLRQGGMNTEAFF.

The V gene is TRBV18, the J gene TRBJ1-1; D is unresolved. CDR3 size: 14 residues. CDR1 and CDR2 (germline): KGHSH, LQKENI. With 1 base removed from V and 3 bases from J, the gap between germline ends came to 9 bases. CDR3 loop: CASSPHTTYTEAFF. CDR3 nucleotides: TGTGCCAGCTCACCACACACGACCTACACTGAAGCTTTCTTT.